The TCR beta chain described here comes from a study of Ad26.COV2.S vaccination and SARS-CoV-2 variants. Study details: Intramuscular Ad26.COV2.S doses were given once or twice, 56 days apart. The study, taken as a whole, reports: Greater spike-specific TCR breadth was seen in vaccine recipients than in placebo recipients. The authors reported substantial breadth in spike-specific CD8+ and CD4+ T cell responses after vaccination.

The CDR3 has 16 amino acids. Losses at the gene ends were 4 bases for V and 4 bases for J; bases not matched to a gene: 7. The germline CDR1 and CDR2 sequences are SGHDN and FVKESK. For this clone: Its matching antigen is unknown.

Repertoires were generated with immunoSEQ multiplex PCR, while TCRdb's copy carries only in-frame clones and drops some. The sample contains roughly 350,000 clones, roughly 90% of which appear only once. Sample treatment: some 20 received Ad26.COV2.S at low or high dose, single or two shots; roughly 5 received placebo; per-sample allocation not given. At day 63 after the first vaccine or placebo injection, samples were drawn. Vaccination employed an Ad26 vector expressing the Wuhan-strain SARS-CoV-2 spike. Material: peripheral blood, obtained in a trial of Ad26.COV2.S vaccine versus placebo. The source of this sequence is a person between 18 and 65 years old who received the Ad26.COV2.S COVID-19 vaccine or a placebo. The chain recombines TRBV14 with TRBJ2-1; 10 nucleotides match TRBD2. The CDR3 nucleotides are TGTGCCAGCAGCCCACTACTAGCGGGGAATTACAATGAGCAGTTCTTC. Translation: CASSPLLAGNYNEQFF.